This T cell receptor (beta chain) was observed in a study of vaccination and CD4 T cells after COVID-19. Study-wide context: Samples taken post-COVID came a median roughly 97 days after diagnosis, ranging from 35 to 161.

Documented treatment: roughly 10-day PBMC culture with coronavirus spike peptide pools or control peptides (ViraFEST assay). The authors replaced half the medium with fresh IL-2 medium on days 3 and 7. This clonotype is classed as medium-sized (0.01 to 0.1%). Antigen unknown. Cultured CD4+ T cell DNA was sequenced using the Oncomine TCR Beta short-read assay. The genomic DNA was obtained from cultured CD4+ T cells by extraction with the QIAamp micro DNA kit. TCRdb used MiXCR to reprocess the PCR reads, holding one entry per CDR3 protein. The table has about 7,600 distinct CDR3 sequences, 21% seen once; the top ten hold about a tenth. The specimen comprised CD4+ T cells from blood, cultured in vitro, sampled after SARS-CoV-2 vaccination. The sequence was obtained from a human donor who had recovered from COVID-19.

Here the CDR3 DNA reads TGTGCCAGCAGTTCGGGACAGGGTACGGGGGAGCAGTACTTC. Its translation is CASSSGQGTGEQYF. V gene TRBV6-5 combines with J gene TRBJ2-7; 9 nucleotides agree with TRBD1. V shed 4 bases and J 7 bases; nucleotides not matched to a gene: 8. CDR3 size: 14 residues. From germline, CDR1 is MNHEY and CDR2 SVGAGI.